These 17 T cell receptor beta chains share one sample of origin, sequenced in a study of beta chain features in type 1 diabetes. Study conclusions and caveats: Moderate but significant shortening of TCRB CDR3s was recorded in all four CD4+ subsets from Type 1 diabetes patients.

These TCRs' antigens remain unknown. Every bit of the isolated RNA underwent reverse transcription, so sequencing read expressed TCRB transcripts. Profiled with immunoSEQ multiplex PCR; TCRdb holds only in-frame clones, not every one. The repertoire holds tens of thousands of clones, with under 55% as singletons. The sequencing input was Tregs from blood. These receptors were taken from a man aged 25-45 years with type 1 diabetes.

The chain joins TRBV6-6 to TRBJ2-5; 11 bases fit TRBD1. This CDR3 has 16 amino acids. From germline, CDR1 is MNHNY and CDR2 SVGAGI (reference sequence). Trimming cost V 5 bases and J 5 bases; bases outside gene matches: 10. In nucleotides, the CDR3 is TGTGCCAGCAGTCCCTCCCGGACAGGGGGCGACGAGACCCAGTACTTC. This sequence encodes CASSPSRTGGDETQYF.

The V call is TRBV10-3, the J call TRBJ2-3; D might be TRBD2 (6 bases). This CDR3 is 15 amino acids long. The germline V gene encodes CDR1 ENHRY and CDR2 SYGVKD. With 7 bases removed from V and 0 bases from J, the gap between germline ends came to 14 bases. CDR3 nucleotides: TGTGCCATCACGGGGGACGGATCAAGCACAGATACGCAGTATTTT. It codes for CAITGDGSSTDTQYF.

The chain carries TRBV11-1 and TRBJ1-1; D not certain. The CDR3 is made up of 13 amino acids. V lost 3 bases and J 1 base, leaving 6 bases between the germline ends. Per germline, CDR1 SGHAT and CDR2 FQDESV (reference sequence). Here the CDR3 DNA reads TGTGCCAGCAGCTTGGGAGAGAACACTGAAGCTTTCTTT. Translating gives CASSLGENTEAFF.

V and J are TRBV6-5 and TRBJ2-5; weak D call: TRBD2 (6 bases). Germline CDR1 and CDR2: MNHEY and SVGAGI. The CDR3 contains 15 residues. The germline V and J ends were trimmed by 0 bases and 9 bases, with 17 bases remaining between them. The CDR3 is CASSYSGSQTSPQYF. CDR3 nucleotides: TGTGCCAGCAGTTACTCTGGGTCCCAAACTAGCCCCCAGTACTTC.

The CDR3 bases are TGTGCCAGCAGCTTACAGGGGCAGTACAATGAGCAGTTCTTC. This gives the protein CASSLQGQYNEQFF. J is TRBJ2-1 and V is TRBV5-4, with 7 bases matching TRBD1. The length of the CDR3 is 14 residues. The junction had 3 bases not matched to a gene; V was cut back by 2 bases and J by 4 bases. The germline CDR1 and CDR2 sequences are SGHNT and YYREEE (reference sequence).

This chain uses TRBV30 with TRBJ2-2; TRBD2 is a possible D gene (5 bases). Germline CDR1 and CDR2: GTSNPN and SVGIG (reference sequence). Trimming took 0 bases from V and 5 from J, leaving 13 bases between them. CDR3 size: 15 residues. CDR3 loop: CAWSVAEAGTGELFF. CDR3 in DNA: TGTGCCTGGAGTGTTGCCGAGGCGGGTACCGGGGAGCTGTTTTTT.

The genes are TRBV19 and TRBJ1-1, with D unclear. Germline-derived CDR1 and CDR2 are LNHDA and SQIVND (reference sequence). V was shortened by 7 bases and J by 1 base, with 13 bases between the two germline ends. The CDR3 totals 14 residues. CDR3 sequence reads: CASKLRRSNTEAFF. The CDR3 DNA reads TGTGCCAGTAAACTCCGGCGGTCGAACACTGAAGCTTTCTTT.

This chain uses TRBV7-2 with TRBJ2-3; TRBD2 aligns across 9 bases. J lost 6 bases, V lost 6 bases, and 7 bases had no gene match. CDR3 length: 14 residues. Germline CDR1 is SGHTA and CDR2 is FQGNSA. The CDR3 coding sequence is TGTGCCAGCAGTACCCTAGCGGGATCGGATACGCAGTATTTT. This gives the protein CASSTLAGSDTQYF.

The rearrangement uses TRBV28 and TRBJ1-2, with 8 bases aligning to TRBD1. V was pared by 4 bases and J by 7 bases, with 5 bases of the junction left unmatched. The CDR3 is 13 amino acids. Germline-derived CDR1 and CDR2 are MDHEN and SYDVKM. CDR3 in DNA: TGTGCCAGCAGTTCAGGACAGGGCAGTGGCTACACCTTC. Translation: CASSSGQGSGYTF.

The rearrangement joins TRBV11-3 to TRBJ2-3, with a weak D call TRBD1 (6 bases). The V gene lost 5 bases and the J gene lost 4 bases, with 13 bases spanning the gap. Germline lookup yields CDR1 SGHNT and CDR2 YENEEA. The CDR3 covers 14 residues. DNA of the CDR3: TGTGCCAGCAGCGGAACAGGGCGGGCAGATACGCAGTATTTT. Translating it yields CASSGTGRADTQYF. Variable domain in full (rest from reference TRBV11-3 and TRBJ2-3): EAGVVQSPRYKIIEKKQPVAFWCNPISGHNTLYWYLQNLGQGPELLIRYENEEAVDDSQLPKDRFSAERLKGVDSTLKIQPAELGDSAVYLCASSGTGRADTQYFGPGTRLTVL.

This clone was counted between two and nine times. V usage is TRBV28 and J usage is TRBJ1-1; perhaps TRBD1 as D (5 bases). The CDR3 loop spans 14 amino acids. CDR1 and CDR2 from the germline V gene are MDHEN and SYDVKM. Trimming shortened V by 5 bases and J by 4 bases, and 14 bases separated the two germline ends. CDR3 residues: CASSPSTGVTEAFF. Written as DNA, the CDR3 is TGTGCCAGCAGTCCCTCCACGGGGGTCACTGAAGCTTTCTTT.

This clone appeared a few times. The chain links TRBV6-5 to TRBJ1-1, with D perhaps matching TRBD1 (5 bases). The germline gives CDR1 MNHEY, CDR2 SVGAGI. Deletions cut 6 bases from V and 4 bases from J, with 15 bases between. This CDR3 region has 14 residues. The CDR3, as DNA: TGTGCCAGCAGCTTAGACAGTCGTGCCACTGAAGCTTTCTTT. It is translated as CASSLDSRATEAFF.

V and J are TRBV29-1 and TRBJ2-3, with TRBD1 as a possible D gene (6 bases). This CDR3 spans 15 amino acids. The germline V gene encodes CDR1 SQVTM and CDR2 ANQGSEA. The germline V and J ends were trimmed by 6 bases and 2 bases, with 18 bases remaining between them. The CDR3 DNA sequence: TGCAGCGTCCGGAGCGGCAGGGGATCCACAGATACGCAGTATTTT. Its protein product is CSVRSGRGSTDTQYF.

The V call is TRBV7-7, the J call TRBJ2-5; perhaps TRBD1 as D (5 bases). V shed 5 bases and J shed 5 bases, with 12 bases lying between them. This CDR3 has 13 amino acids. Per germline, CDR1 SSHAT and CDR2 FNYEAQ (reference sequence). CDR3 loop: CASSIRVSETQYF. DNA of the CDR3: TGTGCCAGCAGCATCAGGGTGAGCGAGACCCAGTACTTC.

CDR3: CASSLSGTSGSYEQYF. CDR3 nucleotide sequence: TGTGCCAGCAGCTTGTCTGGGACTAGCGGCTCCTACGAGCAGTACTTC. The chain links TRBV5-8 to TRBJ2-7; 11 positions agree with TRBD2. This CDR3 comprises 16 residues. From germline, CDR1 is SGHTS and CDR2 YDEGEE. Trimming took 1 base from V and 0 from J; bases not matched to a gene: 3.

This chain links TRBV9 with TRBJ1-2, with 9 bases aligning to TRBD1. V lost 2 bases, J lost 4 bases, and 0 bases stayed unmatched. The CDR3 has 13 residues. CDR1 SGDLS and CDR2 YYNGEE come from the germline V gene. CDR3 sequence (DNA): TGTGCCAGCAGCGTGGGACAGGGCTATGGCTACACCTTC. This encodes CASSVGQGYGYTF. Together with reference TRBV9 and TRBJ1-2, the CDR3 gives the full variable domain: DSGVTQTPKHLITATGQRVTLRCSPRSGDLSVYWYQQSLDQGLQFLIQYYNGEERAKGNILERFSAQQFPDLHSELNLSSLELGDSALYFCASSVGQGYGYTFGSGTRLTVV.

The chain employs TRBV9 and TRBJ2-1; no reliable D call. CDR3 length: 14 amino acids. V was clipped by 4 bases and J by 8 bases, with 16 bases between them. The germline V gene has CDR1 SGDLS and CDR2 YYNGEE. The CDR3 loop is CASSLPHTHDEQFF. CDR3 sequence (DNA): TGTGCCAGCAGCCTCCCCCACACGCACGATGAGCAGTTCTTC.